This T cell receptor beta chain was captured by sequencing in a study of T cell repertoires in cytomegalovirus infection. Each CDR3 protein is one row after TCRdb ran MiXCR on the reads. Of more than 150,000 distinct CDR3 sequences listed, 23% are singletons. CDR1 is SEHNR, CDR2 FQNEAQ, per germline (reference sequence). The CDR3 totals 15 residues. The V segment lost 3 bases and the J segment 8 bases; nucleotides outside the gene matches: 10. The chain has TRBV7-9 and TRBJ1-1, with 9 bases fitting TRBD1. Source material: PBMCs. The receptor comes from a human donor in good health (CMV status not recorded). Some clones in this sample may be carry-over from other donors' samples. Here the CDR3 reads CASSLGTGKLTEAFF. The DNA of the CDR3 is TGTGCCAGCAGCTTGGGGACAGGGAAGCTAACAGAAGCTTTCTTT. Supplemented by reference TRBV7-9 and TRBJ1-1, the full variable domain reads DTGVSQNPRHKITKRGQNVTFRCDPISEHNRLYWYRQTLGQGPEFLTYFQNEAQLEKSRLLSDRFSAERPKGSFSTLEIQRTEQGDSAMYLCASSLGTGKLTEAFFGQGTRLTVV.